Detailed here is one TCR beta chain. Its target is unknown. Germline assignment: CDR1 LGHNA and CDR2 YSLEER. Trimming took 1 base from V and 1 from J; bases not matched to a gene: 5. This CDR3 spans 16 amino acids. The sample belongs to a study of T cells after posttransplantation cyclophosphamide. TCRdb's copy holds only in-frame clones and misses some; the assay was immunoSEQ multiplex PCR. The table has roughly 4,600 clones, 75% to 85% seen once. Busulfan-fludarabine conditioning, marrow transplant, and cyclophosphamide on days +3 and +4 were administered. Notes on the study in general: TRB overlap between skin or GI tissue T cells and blood was limited. Recipient CMV seropositivity and CMV reactivation strongly tracked TRB clonality.

The sequence was collected from a male patient aged 40 to 50 who received an allogeneic stem cell transplant from a related donor, was CMV-positive, and had acute and chronic GVHD. The T cells may partly be graft donor cells. The sample was PBMCs, taken after allogeneic stem cell transplant with posttransplant cyclophosphamide. V gene TRBV4-3 combines with J gene TRBJ1-1; 8 bases match TRBD1. In DNA, the CDR3 is TGCGCCAGCAGCCAAGGGACAGGGTGGCGGAACACTGAAGCTTTCTTT. Translation: CASSQGTGWRNTEAFF.